The clone carrying this T cell receptor (beta chain) has only one observation. No antigen is known for it. Repertoires were generated with immunoSEQ multiplex PCR, while TCRdb's copy carries only in-frame clones and drops some. The sample includes around 5,500 clones, about 90% of them seen just once. The CDR3 covers 15 residues. Germline trimming cut 0 bases from V and 7 bases from J; bases unmatched to any gene: 7. Germline-derived CDR1 and CDR2 are SGHDT and YYEEEE. The data were obtained in a study of hypomethylating agent response in myelodysplastic syndrome. Overall study: Donors were myelodysplastic syndrome patients: 2 female, several male. Overall study results and limits: Possible novel MDS antigen recognition by shared GLIPH2 clusters needs experimental validation.

This TCR was recovered from a human donor with myelodysplastic syndrome. This chain connects TRBV5-6 to TRBJ1-3, with 7 bases fitting TRBD1. Sample: bone marrow, taken before or after starting hypomethylating agent treatment for myelodysplastic syndrome (not recorded which). The CDR3, as DNA: TGTGCCAGCAGCTTGGGCGGGACAGTGGGTAACACCATATATTTT. Amino acids: CASSLGGTVGNTIYF.